This TCR beta chain was retrieved from a study of human T cells and chemical hapten exposure. Background on the study: DPC 0.01% went on the upper back by patch test, with reading at 6 days.

Time point denoted: pre-sensitization, week 0. Treatment of the sample: therapeutic diphenylcyclopropenone sensitization with weekly scalp DPC. This CDR3 contains 15 residues. Germline V gives CDR1 DFQATT, CDR2 SNEGSKA (reference sequence). Unmatched junction bases numbered 11, after V lost 0 bases and J lost 7 bases. TCRdb reprocessed the RACE reads with MiXCR, giving one entry per CDR3 protein. The sample consists of about 380,000 distinct CDR3 sequences, 5.1% of them appearing once. There are a few counts of this clonotype. The rearrangement joins TRBV20-1 to TRBJ1-1; 7 nucleotides align to TRBD1. The sample was whole blood, taken in connection with sensitization to the hapten diphenylcyclopropenone (DPC). This receptor was taken from a woman in her fifties or sixties with alopecia areata. Some clones in this sample may be carry-over from other donors' samples. In nucleotides, the CDR3 is TGCAGTGCTAGAGAACTCCGGGACAGTCGATTTGAAGCTTTCTTT. As protein: CSARELRDSRFEAFF.